A selection of T cell receptor beta chains follows, all from one sample in a study of lymphopenia after photon versus proton radiotherapy. The assay was immunoSEQ multiplex PCR, and TCRdb's table has in-frame clones only and misses some. The repertoire holds 55,000 to 85,000 clones, 85% to 95% seen once, with 2% to 2.5% in the top ten. Specimen: peripheral blood, collected from a patient treated with photon-based radiotherapy. All receptors derive from a woman in her thirties or forties with cholangiocarcinoma. Both conserved end residues are part of each CDR3. The D gene is left open where the match is weak. Clone size appears in some rows only: once, few, many, or a class for an expanded clone.

v_call: TRBV9
clone_size: few
j_call: TRBJ2-5
d_call: NA
cdr3_nt: TGTGCCAGCAGCGTAGGAGGGGCCGGGGAGACCCAGTACTTC
cdr3_aa: CASSVGGAGETQYF

v_call: TRBV6-5
clone_size: NA
j_call: TRBJ2-1
d_call: TRBD2
cdr3_nt: TGTGCCAGCAGTTATTTGGCGGGAGGGCTCGGGGACGAGCAGTTCTTC
cdr3_aa: CASSYLAGGLGDEQFF

v_call: TRBV4-1
clone_size: NA
j_call: TRBJ1-5
d_call: TRBD1
cdr3_nt: TGCGCCAGCAGCTTTGAGGGGGCGCGAGGTGGGCAGCCCCAGCATTTT
cdr3_aa: CASSFEGARGGQPQHF

v_call: TRBV5-1
clone_size: NA
j_call: TRBJ2-3
d_call: TRBD2
cdr3_nt: TGCGCCAGCAGCGTGACTAGCGGCACAGATACGCAGTATTTT
cdr3_aa: CASSVTSGTDTQYF

v_call: TRBV7-9
clone_size: NA
j_call: TRBJ2-5
d_call: NA
cdr3_nt: TGTGCCAGCAGCTTAGTTCAGGTCTTCCAAGAGACCCAGTACTTC
cdr3_aa: CASSLVQVFQETQYF

v_call: TRBV29-1
clone_size: NA
j_call: TRBJ2-7
d_call: NA
cdr3_nt: TGCAGCGTGGCCGGGATGAATAGGATGGACGAGCAGTACTTC
cdr3_aa: CSVAGMNRMDEQYF

v_call: TRBV30
clone_size: NA
j_call: TRBJ2-7
d_call: TRBD2
cdr3_nt: TGTGCCTGGAGTCCTCCCTGGGGGACTAAAGACGAGCAGTACTTC
cdr3_aa: CAWSPPWGTKDEQYF

v_call: TRBV28
clone_size: NA
j_call: TRBJ1-2
d_call: TRBD1
cdr3_nt: TGTGCCAGCAGTTTATACGACAGGGAGGATGGTGGCTACACCTTC
cdr3_aa: CASSLYDREDGGYTF

v_call: TRBV28
clone_size: NA
j_call: TRBJ2-7
d_call: NA
cdr3_nt: TGTGCCAGCAGTTTACCCGGGACTCCTCGGGAGAACGAGCAGTACTTC
cdr3_aa: CASSLPGTPRENEQYF

v_call: TRBV9
clone_size: NA
j_call: TRBJ1-6
d_call: TRBD1
cdr3_nt: TGTGCCAGCAGCCTAATGGGGGACAGGGAGTCACCCCTCCACTTT
cdr3_aa: CASSLMGDRESPLHF

v_call: TRBV19
clone_size: NA
j_call: TRBJ1-1
d_call: TRBD1
cdr3_nt: TGTGCCAGTAGTTACCTACAGGGGGCGGGAACTGAAGCTTTCTTT
cdr3_aa: CASSYLQGAGTEAFF